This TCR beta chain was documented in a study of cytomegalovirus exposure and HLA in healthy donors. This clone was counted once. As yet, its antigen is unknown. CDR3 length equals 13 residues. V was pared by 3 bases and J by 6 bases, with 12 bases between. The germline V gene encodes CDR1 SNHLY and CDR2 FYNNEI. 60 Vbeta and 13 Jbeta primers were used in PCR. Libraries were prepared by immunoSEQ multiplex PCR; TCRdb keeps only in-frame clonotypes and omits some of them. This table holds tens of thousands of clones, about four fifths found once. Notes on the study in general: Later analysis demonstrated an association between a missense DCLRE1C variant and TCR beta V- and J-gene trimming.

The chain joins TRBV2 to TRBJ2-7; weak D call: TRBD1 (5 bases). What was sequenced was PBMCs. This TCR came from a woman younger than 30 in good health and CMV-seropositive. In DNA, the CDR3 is TGTGCCAGCAGTGACCCCAGGGAACGCGAGCAGTACTTC. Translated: CASSDPREREQYF.